The 23 T cell receptor beta chains below all came from one sample that was sequenced in a study of blood T cell repertoires in COVID-19. The protocol was immunoSEQ multiplex PCR, while the TCRdb copy is restricted to in-frame clones and leaves out a portion. This sample carries 110,000 to 150,000 clones, roughly four fifths of them seen once, and the ten largest clones take about 9.3%. The sample consisted of peripheral blood. The receptors shown here come from a woman older than 75 in a cohort sampled during active or convalescent COVID-19.

In nucleotides, the CDR3 is TGTGCCAGCAGATACTCAACCACAGATACGCAGTATTTT. Translating gives CASRYSTTDTQYF. The rearrangement joins TRBV2 to TRBJ2-3, with D hard to call. Germline V gene sequence: CDR1 SNHLY, CDR2 FYNNEI. With 6 bases removed from V and 2 bases from J, the gap between germline ends came to 9 bases. The CDR3 length is 13 residues.

With regard to this clone: Sequence at one end of the junction differs from germline and may be a read error. The chain combines TRBV6-1 with TRBJ1-5, with a tentative D call TRBD1 (5 bases). The germline CDR1 and CDR2 sequences are MNHNS and SASEGT. This CDR3 region has 17 residues. The CDR3 DNA reads TGTGCCAACAGTGAAACCCGAGCAGGGCGGCTCAATCAGCCCCAGCATTTT. It yields the protein CANSETRAGRLNQPQHF.

This sequence joins TRBV27 and TRBJ2-3; no clear D gene. The CDR3 spans 14 residues. CDR1 is MNHEY, CDR2 SMNVEV, per germline (reference sequence). V lost 4 bases to trimming and J lost 2 bases, with 10 bases between them. CDR3 sequence (DNA): TGTGCCAGCAGTTCCCAGGTTAACACAGATACGCAGTATTTT. It specifies CASSSQVNTDTQYF.

This sequence joins TRBV5-1 and TRBJ1-3; 8 bases agree with TRBD1. CDR1 and CDR2 from the germline V gene are SGHRS and YFSETQ. Losses at the gene ends were 3 bases for V and 2 bases for J; bases not matched to a gene: 7. There are 16 residues in the CDR3. The CDR3 protein is CASSYLDRAAGNTIYF. The CDR3 region has the DNA TGCGCCAGCAGCTACTTGGACAGGGCCGCTGGAAACACCATATATTTT.

This sequence joins TRBV5-4 and TRBJ1-2; a weak D match, TRBD1 (6 bases). The length of the CDR3 is 13 residues. Germline-derived CDR1 and CDR2 are SGHNT and YYREEE (reference sequence). V shed 6 bases and J shed 6 bases, with 15 bases lying between them. The CDR3 reads CASTNLRDNGYTF. The CDR3 region has the DNA TGTGCCAGCACCAACCTCCGGGACAATGGCTACACCTTC.

The chain has TRBV5-1 and TRBJ1-2; D uncertain. With 5 bases removed from V and 4 bases from J, the gap between germline ends came to 9 bases. This CDR3 is built from 12 residues. CDR1 and CDR2 from the germline V gene are SGHRS and YFSETQ. This CDR3 reads CASSEGTYGYTF. Here the CDR3 DNA reads TGCGCCAGCAGTGAGGGCACCTATGGCTACACCTTC.

This clone was counted once. Relative to the germline gene, one junction end is altered; a read error may explain this. V gene TRBV5-1 combines with J gene TRBJ2-3, with 7 bases identical to TRBD2. Germline V lookup: CDR1 SGHRS, CDR2 YFSETQ. The CDR3 is 16 amino acids. The CDR3 protein is CASSLDRGVGTDTQYF. DNA for the CDR3: TGCGCCAGCAGTTTGGACCGGGGGGTTGGCACAGATACGCAGTATTTT.

The rearrangement joins TRBV5-1 to TRBJ1-1; D remains ambiguous. V gave up 5 bases and J gave up 3 bases, with 11 bases separating them. CDR3 length: 13 residues. Germline-derived CDR1 and CDR2 are SGHRS and YFSETQ. The CDR3 DNA reads as TGCGCCAGCAGGTCACTGTTGGACACTGAAGCTTTCTTT. Translation: CASRSLLDTEAFF.

This chain links TRBV5-1 with TRBJ1-1; D possibly corresponds to TRBD1 (5 bases). V shed 5 bases and J shed 3 bases, with 17 bases lying between them. The CDR3 is made up of 15 amino acids. Germline V gene sequence: CDR1 SGHRS, CDR2 YFSETQ. The CDR3 loop is CASRSAVGGDTEAFF. CDR3 DNA sequence: TGCGCCAGCAGGTCAGCTGTGGGGGGAGACACTGAAGCTTTCTTT.

The chain has TRBV7-2 and TRBJ2-5; the match to TRBD2 covers 11 bases. The V and J ends lost 0 bases and 7 bases, in that order; junction bases with no gene match: 10. The CDR3 is 17 residues long. Germline-derived CDR1 and CDR2 are SGHTA and FQGNSA. The CDR3 region has the DNA TGTGCCAGCAGCTTAGCGCCTAGCGGGGGGTTTCTGGGGACCCAGTACTTC. Its protein is CASSLAPSGGFLGTQYF.

This chain connects TRBV6-5 to TRBJ2-5, with D possibly TRBD2 on 7 matching bases. The CDR3 runs 14 residues. Trimming took off 5 bases at V and 6 bases at J, with 16 bases between the two ends. CDR1 MNHEY and CDR2 SVGAGI come from the germline V gene. CDR3 region: CASSPPGGGKTQYF. In DNA form, the CDR3 reads TGTGCCAGCAGTCCCCCGGGGGGCGGGAAGACCCAGTACTTC.

The chain joins TRBV28 to TRBJ1-1, with D perhaps matching TRBD1 (6 bases). CDR1 and CDR2 (germline): MDHEN, SYDVKM. The V and J ends lost 2 bases and 1 base respectively, with 11 bases between them. This CDR3 has 15 residues. The CDR3 protein is CASSLGGAKNTEAFF. Here the CDR3 DNA reads TGTGCCAGCAGTTTAGGGGGCGCGAAGAACACTGAAGCTTTCTTT. Looking up the rest from reference TRBV28 and TRBJ1-1 gives the full variable domain: DVKVTQSSRYLVKRTGEKVFLECVQDMDHENMFWYRQDPGLGLRLIYFSYDVKMKEKGDIPEGYSVSREKKERFSLILESASTNQTSMYLCASSLGGAKNTEAFFGQGTRLTVV.

The V gene is TRBV18, the J gene TRBJ1-2; TRBD1 might be the D (6 bases). Germline CDR1 reads KGHSH; CDR2 reads LQKENI. V shed 0 bases and J shed 8 bases, with 13 bases lying between them. The length of the CDR3 is 14 residues. CDR3 nucleotides: TGTGCCAGCTCACCACCGGGACACGGAGCGGGCTACACCTTC. Translated, it gives CASSPPGHGAGYTF.

V and J are TRBV7-2 and TRBJ1-1, with TRBD1 matching over 9 bases. This CDR3 spans 14 amino acids. CDR1 is SGHTA, CDR2 FQGNSA, per germline. V gave up 3 bases and J gave up 4 bases; unmatched junction bases: 3. The CDR3 nucleotides are TGTGCCAGCAGCTTTGTGACAGGGGGCACTGAAGCTTTCTTT. It translates to CASSFVTGGTEAFF.

The gene calls are TRBV11-3 and TRBJ2-7; TRBD2 is a possible D gene (6 bases). Germline CDR1 is SGHNT and CDR2 is YENEEA. The CDR3 extends over 15 amino acids. V lost 11 bases to trimming and J lost 3 bases, with 23 bases between them. CDR3 in amino acids: CAEGPGRGIFYEQYF. The CDR3 DNA reads TGTGCCGAGGGGCCAGGGCGCGGGATCTTCTACGAGCAGTACTTC.

The chain recombines TRBV9 with TRBJ2-5, with a possible D match to TRBD2 (7 bases). V was pared by 0 bases and J by 1 base, with 10 bases between. The CDR3 totals 15 residues. Germline V gene lookup returns CDR1 SGDLS and CDR2 YYNGEE. The CDR3 here is CASSVDGGRQETQYF. The CDR3 coding sequence is TGTGCCAGCAGCGTAGACGGGGGGCGCCAAGAGACCCAGTACTTC.

This clone was recorded a few times. The rearrangement links TRBV19 to TRBJ2-2, with D perhaps TRBD1 (7 bases). Deletions cut 4 bases from V and 6 bases from J, with 12 bases between. The CDR3 extends over 14 amino acids. CDR1 and CDR2 from the germline V gene are LNHDA and SQIVND (reference sequence). The CDR3 region is CASSTPGGPGELFF. The CDR3 DNA reads as TGTGCCAGTAGTACCCCAGGGGGGCCCGGGGAGCTGTTTTTT.

V is TRBV7-9 and J is TRBJ1-1; 7 bases map to TRBD1. This CDR3 has 13 amino acids. V lost 5 bases and J lost 4; bases outside the gene matches: 4. From germline, CDR1 is SEHNR and CDR2 FQNEAQ (reference sequence). The CDR3 nucleotides are TGTGCCAGCAGCCGGGCAGGGGGCACTGAAGCTTTCTTT. Translating gives CASSRAGGTEAFF.

The chain joins TRBV6-4 to TRBJ1-1; weak D call: TRBD1 (5 bases). There are 14 residues in the CDR3. The V and J ends lost 5 bases and 7 bases respectively, with 17 bases between them. Germline CDR1 MRHNA, CDR2 SNTAGT. This CDR3 is CASSKPRTGGEAFF. The CDR3 DNA is TGTGCCAGCAGTAAGCCTAGGACGGGGGGTGAAGCTTTCTTT.

This sequence joins TRBV5-1 and TRBJ2-3; TRBD2 aligns across 9 bases. V lost 0 bases and J lost 7; bases outside the gene matches: 12. The germline CDR1 and CDR2 sequences are SGHRS and YFSETQ. The CDR3 length is 17 residues. DNA of the CDR3: TGCGCCAGCAGCTTGGGGGGGCTAGCGGGGACCGGGAATACGCAGTATTTT. This translates into CASSLGGLAGTGNTQYF. Complete variable domain (other parts from reference TRBV5-1 and TRBJ2-3): KAGVTQTPRYLIKTRGQQVTLSCSPISGHRSVSWYQQTPGQGLQFLFEYFSETQRNKGNFPGRFSGRQFSNSRSEMNVSTLELGDSALYLCASSLGGLAGTGNTQYFGPGTRLTVL.

The rearrangement links TRBV5-1 to TRBJ1-2; D ambiguous. The germline V and J ends were trimmed by 4 bases and 1 base, with 14 bases remaining between them. Germline V lookup: CDR1 SGHRS, CDR2 YFSETQ. This CDR3 contains 15 residues. CDR3 nucleotide sequence: TGCGCCAGCAGCCGAGTTGCGGGGATTAACTATGGCTACACCTTC. This sequence encodes CASSRVAGINYGYTF. Combining the CDR3 with reference TRBV5-1 and TRBJ1-2 gives the whole variable domain KAGVTQTPRYLIKTRGQQVTLSCSPISGHRSVSWYQQTPGQGLQFLFEYFSETQRNKGNFPGRFSGRQFSNSRSEMNVSTLELGDSALYLCASSRVAGINYGYTFGSGTRLTVV.

This chain uses TRBV7-2 with TRBJ2-3; D is possibly TRBD2 (6 bases). Between the trimmed V and J ends, which lost 5 bases and 3 bases, there was a span of 15 bases. Germline lookup yields CDR1 SGHTA and CDR2 FQGNSA. The length of the CDR3 is 15 residues. CDR3 nucleotide sequence: TGTGCCAGCAGCCCTCAGGCAGGGAGGACAGATACGCAGTATTTT. Translation: CASSPQAGRTDTQYF.

The chain links TRBV5-1 to TRBJ2-1; TRBD1 matches 7 bases. The CDR3 is 15 amino acids. Trimming removed 2 bases from V and 2 bases from J; junction bases left unmatched: 4. Germline loops: CDR1 SGHRS, CDR2 YFSETQ. CDR3 DNA sequence: TGCGCCAGCAGCTTAGGGACAGCACCCTACAATGAGCAGTTCTTC. Translated: CASSLGTAPYNEQFF.